The T cell receptor beta chain described here comes from a study of blood T cell repertoires in COVID-19. Looking at the study overall: Some COVID-19 samples were acute and others convalescent; all came from the United States, Italy and Spain. T cells, B-cell-depleted T cells, or PBMCs provided the cDNA or gDNA that served as material.

The authors' processing: Estimates of nucleated cell counts were drawn from the amplification of reference gene primers. Some clones are missing from TCRdb's copy, which holds only in-frame ones; the method was immunoSEQ multiplex PCR. D and trimming were read from the DNA, whereas the V and J calls and clone size are those reported in that table. The table lists around 280,000 clones, 85% to 90% of them singletons. The CDR3 length is 16 residues. V lost 0 bases and J lost 6, with 17 bases in between. Germline-derived CDR1 and CDR2 are MNHEY and SVGEGT. This chain joins TRBV6-2 or TRBV6-3 and TRBJ1-1; D possibly corresponds to TRBD1 (6 bases). This receptor was obtained from a man aged 65-85 years with acute or convalescent COVID-19. The sequencing input was peripheral blood. The CDR3 sequence is CASSYSKGGLLAEAFF. In DNA, the CDR3 is TGTGCCAGCAGTTACTCGAAAGGGGGACTACTAGCTGAAGCTTTCTTT.